At least ten counts were recorded for the clone carrying this T cell receptor (beta chain). Its antigen remains unidentified. This sample was taken from a study of spatial heterogeneity in lung cancer. Study in general: Fewer alpha-chain than beta-chain sequences were consistently detected. General study points: Whereas they appeared in blood less at follow-up, ubiquitous expanded tumor TCRs appeared there more at resection.

V lost 4 bases and J lost 4; bases outside the gene matches: 5. Germline CDR1 is MGHRA and CDR2 is YSYEKL. This CDR3 contains 15 residues. TCRdb fed the 5' RACE reads into MiXCR, producing one record per CDR3 protein. Here the sample spans 40,000 to 55,000 distinct CDR3 sequences, 6% to 7.5% being singletons. The time point here: sample taken at primary tumor resection. Researchers sequenced whole RNA taken from tumor, nontumor lung or frozen PBMC without sorting. The donor population consisted of approximately 68 patients with untreated, early-stage non-small cell lung cancer. The TCR comes from a female donor with early-stage non-small cell lung cancer. This sequence joins TRBV4-1 and TRBJ2-3; 10 bases align to TRBD2. The material was PBMCs, obtained at surgery. The CDR3 nucleotides are TGCGCCAGCAGCCTCAGCGGGGGGGCCCCAGATACGCAGTATTTT. This sequence encodes CASSLSGGAPDTQYF.